The 18 T cell receptor beta chains listed next were all sequenced from one sample in a study of cytomegalovirus exposure and HLA in healthy donors. The PCR made use of 60 Vbeta and 13 Jbeta primers. The assay was immunoSEQ multiplex PCR, and TCRdb's table has in-frame clones only and misses some. The sample has 310,000 or so clones, roughly 89% seen once. The sequenced material came from PBMCs. These receptors were taken from a woman aged 18-30 years in good health and CMV-seronegative.

The V gene is TRBV27, the J gene TRBJ1-1; 8 positions agree with TRBD1. The CDR3 extends over 12 amino acids. CDR1 is MNHEY and CDR2 is SMNVEV in the germline V gene (reference sequence). Unmatched junction bases numbered 6, after V lost 3 bases and J lost 12 bases. CDR3 in amino acids: CASSLWTGTTFF. CDR3 in DNA: TGTGCCAGCAGTTTGTGGACAGGGACTACTTTCTTT.

The chain recombines TRBV6-4 with TRBJ1-1, with a possible D match to TRBD1 (6 bases). CDR1 is MRHNA, CDR2 SNTAGT, per germline. CDR3 length: 14 amino acids. V lost 11 bases and J lost 2, with 18 bases in between. Here the CDR3 DNA reads TGTGCCGGGAGGGGGGGGAGGAGAAACACTGAAGCTTTCTTT. Its protein product is CAGRGGRRNTEAFF.

V usage is TRBV11-2 and J usage is TRBJ1-6; 10 nucleotides agree with TRBD1. Trimming removed 6 bases from V and 8 bases from J; junction bases left unmatched: 7. CDR1 is SGHAT and CDR2 is FQNNGV in the germline V gene. This CDR3 is built from 15 residues. The CDR3 region has the DNA TGTGCCAGCAGGAAGACAGGGGGCATGGATTCACCCCTCCACTTT. It yields the protein CASRKTGGMDSPLHF.

The rearrangement uses TRBV6-6 and TRBJ1-4; 9 positions agree with TRBD1. Germline loops: CDR1 MNHNY, CDR2 SVGAGI (reference sequence). The CDR3 is made up of 15 amino acids. V trimming: 2 bases; J trimming: 7 bases; junction bases outside the gene matches: 5. CDR3 amino acids: CASSYRTGGSEKLFF. The CDR3 bases are TGTGCCAGCAGTTACCGAACAGGGGGCTCTGAAAAACTGTTTTTT.

The chain recombines TRBV19 with TRBJ2-5; D might be TRBD2 (5 bases). The CDR3 length is 15 residues. V lost 4 bases and J 5 bases, leaving 17 bases between the germline ends. Per germline, CDR1 LNHDA and CDR2 SQIVND (reference sequence). The DNA for the CDR3 is TGTGCCAGTAGTACCTTGCCTACGGGGTGGGAGACCCAGTACTTC. This translates into CASSTLPTGWETQYF.

V and J are TRBV13 and TRBJ2-7, with D possibly being TRBD2 (5 bases). The germline V and J ends were trimmed by 3 bases and 2 bases, with 11 bases remaining between them. This CDR3 is 14 amino acids long. CDR1 is PRHDT and CDR2 is FYEKMQ in the germline V gene (reference sequence). This CDR3 is CASSFPGKPYEQYF. The CDR3 DNA is TGTGCCAGCAGCTTCCCCGGGAAGCCCTACGAGCAGTACTTC.

This clone occurred a few times. The CDR3 region has the DNA TGTGCCAGCAGTTCACGGACAGATTCCCAAGGGGACCAGTACTTC. This translates into CASSSRTDSQGDQYF. V and J are TRBV6-5 and TRBJ2-5; D is perhaps TRBD1 (6 bases). The CDR3 extends over 15 amino acids. V shed 4 bases and J shed 10 bases, with 22 bases lying between them. Looked up from germline, CDR1 is MNHEY and CDR2 is SVGAGI.

The rearrangement uses TRBV9 and TRBJ2-1; 14 bases agree with TRBD2. V shed 3 bases, J shed 4 bases, and the junction held 3 bases outside the gene matches. The germline V gene encodes CDR1 SGDLS and CDR2 YYNGEE. This CDR3 spans 16 amino acids. CDR3 coding DNA: TGTGCCAGCAGCGCCGGGACTAGCGGGAGATACAATGAGCAGTTCTTC. It translates to CASSAGTSGRYNEQFF.

The rearrangement joins TRBV19 to TRBJ1-4, with D possibly matching TRBD1 (5 bases). Germline values: CDR1 LNHDA, CDR2 SQIVND (reference sequence). The V end lost 7 bases, the J end lost 0 bases, and 18 bases lay between the germline ends. The CDR3 spans 17 residues. CDR3 nucleotide sequence: TGTGCCAGTAACCTCCAGGGAACACTTGCAACTAATGAAAAACTGTTTTTT. Its translation: CASNLQGTLATNEKLFF.

This clone was recorded a few times. The chain has TRBV6-5 and TRBJ2-7, with 10 bases lining up with TRBD2. This CDR3 region has 14 residues. Germline CDR1 reads MNHEY; CDR2 reads SVGAGI. Unmatched junction bases numbered 5, after V lost 6 bases and J lost 3 bases. The CDR3, as DNA: TGTGCCAGCAGCCCTAGCGGGGGTATCTACGAGCAGTACTTC. Translation: CASSPSGGIYEQYF.

The chain combines TRBV19 with TRBJ1-5, with a possible D match to TRBD1 (6 bases). Per the germline V gene, CDR1 is LNHDA and CDR2 is SQIVND (reference sequence). Trimming removed 5 bases at V and 6 bases at J, with 20 bases between. The CDR3 sequence is 16 residues long. The CDR3 region is CASSSWAGENGQPQHF. The CDR3 nucleotides are TGTGCCAGTAGTTCTTGGGCAGGGGAAAATGGTCAGCCCCAGCATTTT.

V and J are TRBV6-5 and TRBJ2-1; possibly TRBD1 for D (6 bases). CDR3 size: 12 residues. V was clipped by 6 bases and J by 7 bases, with 10 bases between them. Germline V gene sequence: CDR1 MNHEY, CDR2 SVGAGI. Written as DNA, the CDR3 is TGTGCCAGCAGGAGCCAGGGGAATGAGCAGTTCTTC. Protein: CASRSQGNEQFF.

The rearrangement joins TRBV27 to TRBJ2-7; possible D gene TRBD1, 5 bases. Germline V gene data show CDR1 as MNHEY and CDR2 as SMNVEV (reference sequence). The CDR3 sequence is 14 residues long. The V and J ends lost 5 bases and 0 bases respectively, with 11 bases between them. CDR3 sequence reads: CASSPRVYSYEQYF. DNA of the CDR3: TGTGCCAGCAGTCCCAGGGTCTACTCCTACGAGCAGTACTTC.

The V gene is TRBV6-6, the J gene TRBJ2-7, with 12 bases lining up with TRBD2. This CDR3 comprises 15 residues. With 6 bases clipped from V and 0 bases from J, the junction kept 3 bases outside the gene matches. CDR1 and CDR2 (germline): MNHNY, SVGAGI (reference sequence). The CDR3 DNA is TGTGCCAGCAGCAAACTAGCGGGGGGCTCCTACGAGCAGTACTTC. Translation gives CASSKLAGGSYEQYF.

V usage is TRBV19 and J usage is TRBJ2-1; TRBD2 matches 9 bases. Germline-derived CDR1 and CDR2 are LNHDA and SQIVND (reference sequence). The CDR3 loop spans 15 amino acids. With 5 bases clipped from V and 2 bases from J, the junction kept 4 bases outside the gene matches. In DNA form, the CDR3 reads TGTGCCAGTAGTTATAGCGGGGGCGCCTACAATGAGCAGTTCTTC. Protein: CASSYSGGAYNEQFF.

The table lists this clone with a few counts. This chain uses TRBV12-5 with TRBJ1-2; 7 bases map to TRBD1. CDR3 size: 14 residues. After removal of 0 bases from V and 8 bases from J, the junction contained 6 bases not matched to a gene. Germline V CDR1 and CDR2: LGHNT, FRNRAP. The CDR3 sequence is CASGLVDRVEGYTF. DNA of the CDR3: TGTGCTAGTGGTTTGGTCGACAGGGTTGAAGGCTACACCTTC.

For the CDR3, the DNA is TGTGCCAGCAGCATACTCGGGACAGAGAACACTGAAGCTTTCTTT. Amino acid sequence: CASSILGTENTEAFF. The V gene is TRBV2, the J gene TRBJ1-1; 7 bases are shared with TRBD1. J was trimmed by 1 base and V by 6 bases; bases with no gene match: 8. Per the germline V gene, CDR1 is SNHLY and CDR2 is FYNNEI. CDR3 length equals 15 residues. Using reference TRBV2 and TRBJ1-1 for the parts outside the CDR3, the full variable domain is EPEVTQTPSHQVTQMGQEVILRCVPISNHLYFYWYRQILGQKVEFLVSFYNNEISEKSEIFDDQFSVERPDGSNFTLKIRSTKLEDSAMYFCASSILGTENTEAFFGQGTRLTVV.

This chain joins TRBV6-5 and TRBJ2-3, with 9 bases matching TRBD2. Trimming cost V 6 bases and J 3 bases; bases outside gene matches: 1. The length of the CDR3 is 13 residues. Germline values: CDR1 MNHEY, CDR2 SVGAGI. CDR3 region: CASRGLATDTQYF. Here the CDR3 DNA reads TGTGCCAGCAGAGGACTAGCGACAGATACGCAGTATTTT.